This TCR beta chain was identified during a study of naive and memory T cell subsets. A UMI-containing oligonucleotide was joined by 3' ligation to the TCR cDNA template. The sample holds many counts of this clonotype. Amplification of ligated cDNA took four PCR rounds with SP2 and nested alpha and beta constant primers. TCRdb re-analysed the 5' RACE reads in MiXCR, keeping a single row per CDR3 protein. Of some 60,000 distinct CDR3 sequences listed, 6.5% to 9% were seen once; the top ten hold about 19%. Trimming removed 8 bases at V and 11 bases at J, with 16 bases between. CDR1 is MDHEN and CDR2 is SYDVKM in the germline V gene. CDR3 size: 12 residues.

J is TRBJ1-5 and V is TRBV28; D possibly corresponds to TRBD1 (5 bases). This clonotype was sampled from a female donor in good health. The CDR3 bases are TGTGCCAGCGGGAGTACTGGGGGGGCCCAGCATTTT. Encoded protein: CASGSTGGAQHF.